The T cell receptor beta chain under discussion was sequenced for a study of cytomegalovirus exposure and HLA in healthy donors. Overall study results and limits: Earlier analysis looked at TCR beta V segments, and most were productive about 90% or about 30% of the time. Listed as cytomegalovirus-associated were around 160 TCR beta chains. Later on, a genetic analysis was performed. It linked a missense variant in DCLRE1C with V- and J-gene trimming of TCR beta.

Remarks on this clone: Its antigen is still unknown.

Donors counted as nominally healthy when sampled, yet unrecorded immune exposures were likely. Primers for the PCR totalled 60 Vbeta and 13 Jbeta. Here immunoSEQ multiplex PCR was the method, and the copy in TCRdb shows in-frame clones only, minus some. The table records about 67,000 clones, 65% to 70% of them present only once. This CDR3 comprises 18 residues. Germline-derived CDR1 and CDR2 are SGHNT and YYREEE (reference sequence). Unmatched junction bases numbered 19, after V lost 4 bases and J lost 7 bases. This TCR derives from a woman aged 25 to 39 in good health and CMV-seronegative. The source material was PBMCs. The V gene is TRBV5-4, the J gene TRBJ2-1, with TRBD2 matching 8 bases. DNA of the CDR3: TGTGCCAGCAGCCAACCTCGGGGGGGACTAGGGGACCAAAATGAGCAGTTCTTC. Translation gives CASSQPRGGLGDQNEQFF.